This T cell receptor (beta chain) is drawn from a study of shared clonotypes between healthy human individuals. Genomic DNA of each subset was evenly split across several immunoSEQ plates. Repertoires were generated with immunoSEQ multiplex PCR, while TCRdb's copy carries only in-frame clones and drops some. The sample contains roughly 1,500,000 clones, about 98% of which appear only once. Germline V lookup: CDR1 MDHEN, CDR2 SYDVKM. The CDR3 has 16 amino acids. Deletions cut 3 bases from V and 9 bases from J, with 21 bases between. The rearrangement uses TRBV28 and TRBJ1-5, with no clear D. This TCR was sampled from a man younger than 40 in good health. Material: naive CD4+ T cells sorted from blood. Subset here: CD45RA+ positively selected. CDR3 sequence: CASSLPAAGLARPQHF. CDR3 coding DNA: TGTGCCAGCAGTTTGCCGGCGGCCGGGTTAGCGCGGCCCCAGCATTTT.